What follows describes a single T cell receptor (beta chain). This clonotype was seen just once. It has no known antigen specificity. A read error may explain this, as a much larger clone is one base away. Without any cell sorting, total RNA and DNA were extracted together from about 20-30 mg of bulk tissue using the AllPrep DNA/RNA mini kit. Between late 2015 and 2016, 4 to 6 patients in China with histopathologically diagnosed primary liver carcinoma had surgical resection. Patients had chronic HBV infection and were treatment-naive at sampling. Five spatially separated regions were sampled per tumor: superior, inferior, left-lateral and right-lateral poles, plus the tumor centre. Histological examination found more than 90% viable tumor cells in every tumor sample. Fresh tumor and adjacent tissue pieces were bisected; one half was stored in RNAlater at -80°C, the other sent for histology. These data belong to a study of tumor-infiltrating lymphocytes in primary liver carcinoma (TCRdb year 2017). Regarding the complete study: The five patients, three men and two women aged 30 to 69 years, had hepatocellular carcinoma (four) or combined HCC and intrahepatic cholangiocarcinoma (one). The five patients had tumors staged T1-T3 N0M0, with maximum diameters ranging from about 4 to 11 cm. Roughly 3.5 to 8 million productive TCRbeta reads were obtained per sample, and no significant difference in read depth was found between tissue types. Across five regions of each liver tumor, along with adjacent normal tissue and blood, the study brought together TCRbeta repertoire sequencing, expression microarrays and whole-exome sequencing. TCRbeta repertoire sequencing covered 35 specimens from 5 patients: some 25 tumor regions, 5 adjacent noncancerous liver tissues and 5 peripheral blood samples. To link TCRbeta repertoire diversity to the local molecular phenotype, the 20 to 25 tumor region samples were profiled with Agilent mRNA microarrays. High reproducibility was observed for the technical replicate repertoires, with mean shared-clone rates about 0.89 and correlation coefficients above 0.95. The research as a whole found: Only roughly 8-24% of top clones appeared in all five regions of a tumor, which suggests that tumor-infiltrating T cells are spatially heterogeneous. Only the TCR beta chain was sequenced, so true repertoire diversity is likely underestimated because unpaired alpha chains were not captured. Only a few patients were included in the study, and the authors note that the findings should be validated in a larger study. The top 250 clones accounted for a significantly greater share of the repertoire in tumors than in blood (p = 0.039). Repertoire overlap was higher between tumor regions (mean around 35%) than tumor-adjacent (around 17%) or tumor-blood (approximately 14%) pairs, consistent with antigen-driven expansion. Because the samples were bulk and unsorted, CD4+ and CD8+ T cell repertoires could not be compared.

Using a constant-region primer and ProtoScript II reverse transcriptase, TCRbeta-specific cDNA was reverse-transcribed from 500 ng total RNA. Three nested multiplex PCR rounds, following a slightly modified ARM-PCR procedure, were used to build the TCRbeta libraries. Sample barcodes and Illumina adapters were added in a final 25-cycle PCR with Deep VentR polymerase. Amplicons of 200-500 bp were gel-purified with a QIAquick gel extraction kit before sequencing. An Illumina HiSeq 2500 was used to sequence the TCRbeta amplicons, generating 250-bp paired-end reads. From the authors' description of their analysis: Trimmomatic v0.33 was used to quality-trim the reads, and FLASH v1.2.11 was used to merge paired reads so that full CDR3 sequences could be recovered. V, D and J germline segments were assigned to the rearranged TCRbeta sequences using MiGEC v1.2.1b. Clonotype statistics and Shannon-Wiener diversity indices were calculated with VDJtools v1.0.0. To cut down on sampling bias, every analysis after diversity analysis relied on just the 250 most abundant clonotypes from each sample. The public reads were quality trimmed at Q25 with fastp and then assembled into clones with MiXCR by TCRdb, keeping productive beta chains. One record per CDR3 amino acid sequence lists the most common genes and DNA. TCRdb's processing, not the study's, gives the V and J calls here. Across this sample there are some 120,000 distinct CDR3 sequences, with approximately 70% seen only once. In total, the top ten clones hold roughly 8.8% of the sample.

Sequenced input: liver tumor tissue from sampling region 1. The cell subset or site label of this sample denotes: tumor region T1, superior pole. The receptor's source is a woman aged 60-75 years with primary liver carcinoma and hepatitis B virus infection.

The nucleotide sequence reads TGTGCCAGCAGCCCCTGGATAGCTAGCAGTGGGGCCTACGAGCAGTACTTC. This is translated as CASSPWIASSGAYEQYF. This sequence uses TRBV4-2 and TRBJ2-7, with a weak D call of TRBD2 (5 bases match). V is cut by 4 bases and J by 2 bases, and the space between the germline ends is 21 bases. Including cysteine and phenylalanine, the CDR3 has 17 amino acids. Of the read, only the CDR3 DNA is kept; its 51 bases are in frame from base 1. The germline V gene gives CDR1 as LGHNA and CDR2 as YNFKEQ.